The 31 T cell receptor beta chains reported below all come from one sample, sequenced in a study of low-dose radiotherapy and immunotherapy resistance in tumors. The time point: after trial treatment. The treatment denotes: LDRT plus nivolumab, ipilimumab, low-dose cyclophosphamide and aspirin (RACIN trial). With TRAV- and TRBV-specific primers, first-strand cDNA was made, covering the alpha and beta chains. The PCR that amplified TCRs ran for 15 to 25 cycles, relying on a constant-region primer and a V-primer adapter. TCRdb fed the reads into MiXCR, producing one record per CDR3 protein. This sample has tens of thousands of distinct CDR3 sequences, with around 21% found just once. Sample: PBMCs, taken after low-dose radiotherapy plus immunotherapy. The receptors shown here come from a female donor with ovarian cancer.

This clonotype has more than one count but fewer than ten. The gene calls are TRBV10-3 and TRBJ1-2; D uncertain. The V gene lost 0 bases and the J gene lost 2 bases, with 10 bases spanning the gap. Germline V gives CDR1 ENHRY, CDR2 SYGVKD. This CDR3 has 15 residues. Written as DNA, the CDR3 is TGTGCCATCAGTGAGTCTGGAGGGCTGAACTATGGCTACACCTTC. Protein sequence: CAISESGGLNYGYTF.

This clonotype was counted many times. V gene TRBV10-2 combines with J gene TRBJ1-1; 7 bases match TRBD1. In germline, CDR1 is WSHSY, CDR2 SAAADI. The CDR3 contains 13 residues. V was clipped by 6 bases and J by 4 bases; unmatched bases: 5. The CDR3 DNA is TGCGCCAGCAGCACCCCAGGGGGCACTGAAGCTTTCTTT. Translation gives CASSTPGGTEAFF.

This clonotype was picked up one time. J is TRBJ2-7 and V is TRBV10-3, with 7 bases matching TRBD2. The germline gives CDR1 ENHRY, CDR2 SYGVKD. This CDR3 has 15 residues. Germline trimming cut 6 bases from V and 2 bases from J; bases unmatched to any gene: 10. The CDR3 here is CAIRSGGSGPYEQYF. The CDR3 nucleotides are TGTGCCATCAGATCTGGCGGGAGTGGCCCCTACGAGCAGTACTTC.

The chain links TRBV9 to TRBJ2-2, with D tentatively TRBD1 (5 bases). The length of the CDR3 is 15 residues. Per germline, CDR1 SGDLS and CDR2 YYNGEE. The germline V and J ends were trimmed by 4 bases and 5 bases, with 15 bases remaining between them. CDR3 in DNA: TGTGCCAGCAGCTCCCAACCGACAGTTACCGGGGAGCTGTTTTTT. As protein: CASSSQPTVTGELFF.

This clonotype was counted many times. The rearrangement links TRBV24-1 to TRBJ2-6; TRBD1 matches at 7 bases. This CDR3 has 17 amino acids. CDR1 and CDR2 (germline): KGHDR, SFDVKD. Germline trimming cut 4 bases from V and 2 bases from J; bases unmatched to any gene: 7. The CDR3 nucleotides are TGTGCCACCAGTGACCGCCAAGGGGGCCCTGGGGCCAACGTCCTGACTTTC. It specifies CATSDRQGGPGANVLTF.

In its sample, this clonotype was seen many times. The chain joins TRBV30 to TRBJ1-1; 8 bases fit TRBD1. Germline lookup yields CDR1 GTSNPN and CDR2 SVGIG (reference sequence). This CDR3 spans 13 amino acids. The V and J ends lost 6 bases and 1 base, in that order; junction bases with no gene match: 4. The CDR3 loop is CACQGQANTEAFF. The CDR3 DNA follows: TGTGCCTGCCAGGGACAGGCGAACACTGAAGCTTTCTTT.

This clonotype was detected many times. The rearrangement links TRBV13 to TRBJ2-1; 9 nucleotides line up with TRBD2. The CDR3 consists of 18 residues. Germline V gene lookup returns CDR1 PRHDT and CDR2 FYEKMQ (reference sequence). J lost 5 bases, V lost 5 bases, and 16 bases had no gene match. The CDR3 spells CASSPHAFRLAENNEQFF. For the CDR3, the DNA is TGTGCCAGCAGCCCTCATGCGTTTCGACTAGCGGAGAACAATGAGCAGTTCTTC.

This clonotype was seen repeatedly, ten times or more. The chain has TRBV9 and TRBJ2-5; 9 nucleotides align to TRBD2. Germline V lookup: CDR1 SGDLS, CDR2 YYNGEE. V gave up 3 bases and J gave up 4 bases; unmatched junction bases: 13. This CDR3 is 17 amino acids long. The CDR3 spells CASSDRIKAGGGETQYF. As DNA, the CDR3 is TGTGCCAGCAGCGACCGGATTAAAGCGGGGGGTGGAGAGACCCAGTACTTC.

This clonotype was seen at least ten times. The V gene is TRBV12-3 or TRBV12-4, the J gene TRBJ2-2, with D possibly being TRBD2 (7 bases). V lost 6 bases, J lost 5 bases, and 22 bases lay in between. The CDR3 covers 17 residues. CDR3 DNA: TGTGCCAGCAGCCCATCTGGGGGGGGCAAGGGAACCGGGGAGCTGTTTTTT. Protein sequence: CASSPSGGGKGTGELFF.

This clonotype was picked up many times. The CDR3 region has the DNA TGTGCCAGCTCACAGGGACCGAATAATTCACCCCTCCACTTT. Its translation is CASSQGPNNSPLHF. The chain couples TRBV18 to TRBJ1-6, with a tentative D call TRBD1 (5 bases). Germline V gives CDR1 KGHSH, CDR2 LQKENI. V shed 4 bases and J shed 5 bases, with 9 bases lying between them. The CDR3 consists of 14 residues. Full variable domain (missing parts from reference TRBV18 and TRBJ1-6): NAGVMQNPRHLVRRRGQEARLRCSPMKGHSHVYWYRQLPEEGLKFMVYLQKENIIDESGMPKERFSAEFPKEGPSILRIQQVVRGDSAAYFCASSQGPNNSPLHFGNGTRLTVT.

The chain combines TRBV20-1 with TRBJ1-1; the match to TRBD1 covers 7 bases. CDR1 and CDR2 (germline): DFQATT, SNEGSKA (reference sequence). Germline trimming cut 6 bases from V and 5 bases from J; bases unmatched to any gene: 9. The CDR3 covers 13 residues. The CDR3 DNA follows: TGCAGTGCCCGGACACCAGGGGGGACTGAAGCTTTCTTT. Translation gives CSARTPGGTEAFF.

This clonotype was picked up many times. The chain combines TRBV20-1 with TRBJ2-2; D may be TRBD2 (6 bases). V was trimmed by 1 base and J by 1 base, leaving 22 bases between them. This CDR3 is built from 19 residues. The germline V gene has CDR1 DFQATT and CDR2 SNEGSKA (reference sequence). The CDR3 nucleotides read TGCAGTGCTAGAGGGAGGGATACGAGGGGTGAAGGGAACACCGGGGAGCTGTTTTTT. It codes for CSARGRDTRGEGNTGELFF.

The table lists this clonotype with many counts. The chain is built from TRBV29-1 and TRBJ1-1; the match to TRBD1 covers 8 bases. Germline trimming cut 5 bases from V and 5 bases from J; bases unmatched to any gene: 1. This CDR3 region has 11 residues. Germline V gene lookup returns CDR1 SQVTM and CDR2 ANQGSEA. CDR3 bases: TGCAGCGTTCGGACAGGGACTGAAGCTTTCTTT. Translation gives CSVRTGTEAFF.

This clonotype appeared many times. V is TRBV19 and J is TRBJ2-2; possibly TRBD2 for D (7 bases). Germline assignment: CDR1 LNHDA and CDR2 SQIVND (reference sequence). V was clipped by 9 bases and J by 6 bases, with 17 bases between them. The CDR3 is made up of 14 amino acids. The CDR3: CASRSPGGPGELFF. The CDR3 DNA reads TGTGCCAGCCGAAGTCCCGGGGGGCCCGGGGAGCTGTTTTTT.

J is TRBJ1-2 and V is TRBV28; D is possibly TRBD1 (5 bases). V dropped 6 bases and J dropped 3 bases, with 14 bases sitting between them. Germline values: CDR1 MDHEN, CDR2 SYDVKM. This CDR3 is built from 14 residues. In nucleotides, the CDR3 is TGTGCCAGCAGCAACCCGGGACTCCACTATGGCTACACCTTC. Its translation: CASSNPGLHYGYTF.

This clonotype has only a few counts. This rearrangement joins TRBV5-1 to TRBJ2-2; TRBD2 agrees at 11 bases. Unmatched junction bases numbered 6, after V lost 4 bases and J lost 1 base. This CDR3 contains 17 residues. Germline CDR1 reads SGHRS; CDR2 reads YFSETQ. CDR3: CASSGTGLAGNTGELFF. The CDR3 DNA is TGCGCCAGCAGCGGGACTGGACTAGCGGGGAACACCGGGGAGCTGTTTTTT.

At least ten counts were recorded for this clonotype. The chain is built from TRBV5-1 and TRBJ2-7; D is tentatively TRBD1 or TRBD2 (5 bases each). The CDR3 extends over 14 amino acids. V lost 2 bases and J 6 bases, leaving 15 bases between the germline ends. Looked up from germline, CDR1 is SGHRS and CDR2 is YFSETQ. CDR3 DNA: TGCGCCAGCAGCTTTCAGGGACCCGCGTCCGAGCAGTACTTC. It specifies CASSFQGPASEQYF.

This clonotype was counted at least ten times. The chain combines TRBV7-9 with TRBJ1-1, with unresolved D. Between the trimmed V and J ends, which lost 1 base and 0 bases, there was a span of 15 bases. From germline, CDR1 is SEHNR and CDR2 FQNEAQ (reference sequence). The length of the CDR3 is 17 residues. The CDR3 sequence is CASSLVQVLGMNTEAFF. DNA for the CDR3: TGTGCCAGCAGCTTAGTTCAGGTGCTGGGTATGAACACTGAAGCTTTCTTT.

This clonotype showed up many times. The chain employs TRBV2 and TRBJ2-1; 7 nucleotides line up with TRBD1. CDR1 and CDR2 from the germline V gene are SNHLY and FYNNEI. The CDR3 has 13 residues. Trimming cost V 6 bases and J 4 bases; bases outside gene matches: 3. The CDR3 DNA follows: TGTGCCAGCAGCACGACAGGGTACAATGAGCAGTTCTTC. Protein: CASSTTGYNEQFF.

This clonotype was counted many times. The CDR3 loop reads CASRRRGGNYGYTF. In nucleotides, the CDR3 is TGTGCCAGCAGGCGAAGAGGGGGAAACTATGGCTACACCTTC. V usage is TRBV7-2 and J usage is TRBJ1-2; maybe TRBD1 (6 bases). The CDR3 loop spans 14 amino acids. Germline CDR1 is SGHTA and CDR2 is FQGNSA. Trimming cost V 6 bases and J 2 bases, with 13 bases left between them.

This clonotype was found many times. The gene calls are TRBV6-2 or TRBV6-3 and TRBJ2-5; the D is unclear. The germline CDR1 and CDR2 sequences are MNHEY and SVGEGT. The CDR3 has 12 amino acids. V was trimmed by 0 bases and J by 4 bases, leaving 3 bases between them. This CDR3 reads CASSYSRETQYF. The CDR3 coding sequence is TGTGCCAGCAGTTACTCGCGAGAGACCCAGTACTTC.

This chain uses TRBV28 with TRBJ2-3, with D possibly matching TRBD2 (5 bases). Trimming pared 2 bases from V and 2 bases from J, leaving 11 bases between. This CDR3 contains 15 residues. Germline loops: CDR1 MDHEN, CDR2 SYDVKM. CDR3 nucleotide sequence: TGTGCCAGCAGTTTAGCGGGTGGCCACACAGATACGCAGTATTTT. It codes for CASSLAGGHTDTQYF.

This clonotype was seen only a few times. J is TRBJ2-3 and V is TRBV20-1; D possibly corresponds to TRBD2 (5 bases). V was clipped by 6 bases and J by 0 bases, with 16 bases between them. Germline V gene data show CDR1 as DFQATT and CDR2 as SNEGSKA (reference sequence). CDR3 size: 15 residues. The CDR3 is CSAPQARRSTDTQYF. CDR3 DNA sequence: TGCAGTGCGCCCCAGGCGCGGAGGAGCACAGATACGCAGTATTTT.

This clonotype was picked up many times. The chain is built from TRBV2 and TRBJ2-1; D uncertain. Looked up from germline, CDR1 is SNHLY and CDR2 is FYNNEI. V lost 4 bases to trimming and J lost 2 bases, with 3 bases between them. CDR3 length: 12 residues. CDR3 sequence reads: CASSAAYNEQFF. CDR3 nucleotide sequence: TGTGCCAGCAGTGCAGCCTACAATGAGCAGTTCTTC.

The genes are TRBV6-1 and TRBJ2-3; perhaps TRBD2 as D (5 bases). The length of the CDR3 is 15 residues. Germline CDR1 reads MNHNS; CDR2 reads SASEGT. Trimming left V 6 bases short and J 0 bases short, with 13 bases between. The CDR3 nucleotides are TGTGCCAGCAGGCGAGAGGGAAGAAGCACAGATACGCAGTATTTT. Translating it yields CASRREGRSTDTQYF.

Notes on this clonotype: A far larger clone differs by one base, so this is likely a read error. The rearrangement links TRBV6-4 to TRBJ2-1; 7 nucleotides line up with TRBD1. The CDR3 is 14 residues long. Trimming cost V 6 bases and J 10 bases; bases outside gene matches: 12. Germline V gene data show CDR1 as MRHNA and CDR2 as SNTAGT. DNA for the CDR3: TGTGCCAGCAGGACAGGGAAAGGGCTCTACGAGCAGTTCTTC. It specifies CASRTGKGLYEQFF.

V and J are TRBV11-2 and TRBJ1-1; weak D call: TRBD1 (5 bases). The CDR3 loop spans 11 amino acids. The V end lost 1 base, the J end lost 11 bases, and 8 bases lay between the germline ends. Germline values: CDR1 SGHAT, CDR2 FQNNGV. CDR3 amino acids: CASSLVQAAFF. The CDR3 DNA reads TGTGCCAGCAGCTTAGTACAGGCTGCTTTCTTT.

This clonotype showed up just a few times. V usage is TRBV2 and J usage is TRBJ1-1; a possible D gene is TRBD1 (5 bases). V was clipped by 2 bases and J by 8 bases, with 9 bases between them. The CDR3 has 12 residues. Looked up from germline, CDR1 is SNHLY and CDR2 is FYNNEI. CDR3 nucleotide sequence: TGTGCCAGCAGTGAACTCGGGGGAGAAGCTTTCTTT. It yields the protein CASSELGGEAFF. The complete variable domain, with remaining parts taken from reference TRBV2 and TRBJ1-1, reads EPEVTQTPSHQVTQMGQEVILRCVPISNHLYFYWYRQILGQKVEFLVSFYNNEISEKSEIFDDQFSVERPDGSNFTLKIRSTKLEDSAMYFCASSELGGEAFFGQGTRLTVV.

This clonotype was observed many times. The chain joins TRBV30 to TRBJ2-7; TRBD1 is a possible D gene (5 bases). Trimming took 4 bases from V and 3 from J, leaving 10 bases between them. The germline V gene encodes CDR1 GTSNPN and CDR2 SVGIG (reference sequence). The CDR3 runs to 12 residues. The CDR3 region is CAWTRQNYEQYF. For the CDR3, the DNA is TGTGCCTGGACCAGACAGAACTACGAGCAGTACTTC.

Ten or more counts support this clonotype. V and J are TRBV5-6 and TRBJ2-2; D is tentatively TRBD1 or TRBD2 (5 bases each). The germline V gene encodes CDR1 SGHDT and CDR2 YYEEEE. The CDR3 is 16 residues long. The V and J ends lost 0 bases and 4 bases respectively, with 13 bases between them. CDR3 sequence: CASSLEGTLSTGELFF. The CDR3 nucleotides are TGTGCCAGCAGCTTGGAGGGGACCCTTTCCACCGGGGAGCTGTTTTTT.

Comments on this clonotype: A read error likely explains this, since a far larger clone differs by one base. V gene TRBV29-1 combines with J gene TRBJ2-7; D might be TRBD1 or TRBD2, each matching 5 bases. The CDR3 extends over 16 amino acids. Trimming stripped 6 bases from V and 7 bases from J, with 28 bases between. The germline V gene encodes CDR1 SQVTM and CDR2 ANQGSEA. CDR3 region: CSVTPGPEVSYNEQYF. Written as DNA, the CDR3 is TGCAGCGTCACGCCGGGGCCGGAGGTCTCCTACAATGAGCAGTACTTC.